This T cell receptor beta chain was captured by sequencing in a study of shared clonotypes between healthy human individuals. Per germline, CDR1 WNHNN and CDR2 SYGVQD (reference sequence). Trimming took 6 bases from V and 3 from J, leaving 26 bases between them. This CDR3 has 18 amino acids. Produced via immunoSEQ multiplex PCR; TCRdb's table is partial and in-frame only. The repertoire holds 740,000 or so clones, with around 78% as singletons. Points on this clone: Its antigen is currently unknown.

Study-wide points: About 5% of naive CD4 clonotypes were common to a few donors.

CD4+ cells yielded CD45RA+ naive and CD45RA-negative memory subsets. The chain couples TRBV10-1 to TRBJ1-1; D gene uncertain. The sequencing input was memory CD4+ T cells sorted from blood. The sample's subset: CD45RA-negative fraction. This clonotype was obtained from a woman younger than 45 in good health. The CDR3 spells CASSQIGRWGDKDTEAFF. CDR3 in DNA: TGCGCCAGCAGCCAAATCGGCAGGTGGGGTGACAAAGACACTGAAGCTTTCTTT.